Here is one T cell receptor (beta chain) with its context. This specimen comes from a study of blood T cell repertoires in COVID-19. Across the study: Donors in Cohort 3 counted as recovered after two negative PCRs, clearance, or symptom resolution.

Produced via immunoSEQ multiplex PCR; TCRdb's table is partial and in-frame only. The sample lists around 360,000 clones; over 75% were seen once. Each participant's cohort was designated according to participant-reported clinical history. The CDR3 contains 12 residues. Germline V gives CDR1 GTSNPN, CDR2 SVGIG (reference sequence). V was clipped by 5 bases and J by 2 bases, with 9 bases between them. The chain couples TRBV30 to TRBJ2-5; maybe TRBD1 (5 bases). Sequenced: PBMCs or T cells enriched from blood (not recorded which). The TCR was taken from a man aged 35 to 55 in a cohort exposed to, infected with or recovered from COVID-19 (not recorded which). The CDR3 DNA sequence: TGTGCCTGGGGAGACAGACAAGAGACCCAGTACTTC. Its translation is CAWGDRQETQYF.